Reported below is one T cell receptor beta chain. The data stem from a study of Ad26.COV2.S vaccination and SARS-CoV-2 variants. This table comes from immunoSEQ multiplex PCR, and its TCRdb copy is limited to in-frame clones, with some not included. This sample yields 350,000 to 500,000 clones, of which about 92% are seen a single time; around 4.2% belongs to the top ten. V lost 5 bases and J 5 bases, leaving 13 bases between the germline ends. This CDR3 contains 13 residues. Germline-derived CDR1 and CDR2 are SGDLS and YYNGEE. The treatment: 19 received Ad26.COV2.S at low or high dose, single or two shots; a few received placebo; per-sample allocation not given. The samples were gathered on day 63 after the first injection of vaccine or placebo.

The genes are TRBV9 and TRBJ1-2; tentative D call: TRBD1 (5 bases). The TCR comes from a person between 18 and 65 years old who received the Ad26.COV2.S COVID-19 vaccine or a placebo. Here the sequenced sample was peripheral blood, taken in a trial of Ad26.COV2.S vaccine versus placebo. The CDR3 region is CASRGQEFYGYTF. CDR3 nucleotide sequence: TGTGCCAGCAGAGGACAAGAGTTTTATGGCTACACCTTC. The full variable domain, in which reference TRBV9 and TRBJ1-2 provide the parts outside the CDR3, is DSGVTQTPKHLITATGQRVTLRCSPRSGDLSVYWYQQSLDQGLQFLIQYYNGEERAKGNILERFSAQQFPDLHSELNLSSLELGDSALYFCASRGQEFYGYTFGSGTRLTVV.